Following are 26 T cell receptor beta chains from one sample sequenced in a study of radiotherapy plus CTLA-4 blockade in lung cancer. Sequenced by immunoSEQ multiplex PCR; TCRdb stores in-frame clones only, minus some. The table lists 90,000 to 95,000 clones, 83% of them singletons. The material was peripheral blood, obtained from a patient treated with radiotherapy plus ipilimumab. These receptors were taken from a human donor with non-small cell lung cancer who had stable disease on radiotherapy plus ipilimumab.

The chain recombines TRBV18 with TRBJ1-4; no clear D gene. The CDR3 spans 13 residues. Trimming stripped 6 bases from V and 4 bases from J, with 9 bases between. Germline CDR1 is KGHSH and CDR2 is LQKENI. CDR3 protein: CASSEGLNEKLFF. The CDR3 region has the DNA TGTGCCAGCTCGGAGGGCCTTAATGAAAAACTGTTTTTT.

The V gene is TRBV15, the J gene TRBJ2-7; 9 nucleotides match TRBD1. V lost 6 bases and J lost 4; bases outside the gene matches: 10. CDR3 length equals 15 residues. CDR1 and CDR2 from the germline V gene are LNHNV and YYDKDF (reference sequence). The CDR3 loop reads CATSRGGTGSYEQYF. The CDR3 region has the DNA TGTGCCACCAGTCGAGGGGGGACAGGGAGTTACGAGCAGTACTTC.

This chain joins TRBV18 and TRBJ1-5, with a tentative D call TRBD1 (6 bases). Per germline, CDR1 KGHSH and CDR2 LQKENI. The CDR3 contains 15 residues. V shed 5 bases and J shed 7 bases, with 18 bases lying between them. CDR3 sequence reads: CASSTSSGGGQPQHF. CDR3 in DNA: TGTGCCAGCTCAACGAGTTCGGGGGGCGGACAGCCCCAGCATTTT.

CDR3 loop: CASSVARDRGGNEQFF. The CDR3, as DNA: TGTGCCAGCAGCGTAGCCCGGGACAGGGGTGGCAATGAGCAGTTCTTC. This rearrangement joins TRBV9 to TRBJ2-1; 10 bases are a match to TRBD1. The V gene's germline CDR1 is SGDLS and CDR2 YYNGEE. J was trimmed by 6 bases and V by 0 bases; bases with no gene match: 6. The CDR3 is 16 residues long.

A single count supports this clone. The chain links TRBV5-4 to TRBJ2-7; 12 bases are shared with TRBD2. Germline trimming cut 0 bases from V and 4 bases from J; bases unmatched to any gene: 2. The germline V gene encodes CDR1 SGHNT and CDR2 YYREEE (reference sequence). The CDR3 runs to 15 residues. The CDR3 DNA reads as TGTGCCAGCAGCTTGGGACTAGCGGGAGTTTACGAGCAGTACTTC. Its translation: CASSLGLAGVYEQYF.

The count of this clone is one. The gene calls are TRBV7-8 and TRBJ2-7; D gene unclear. The V gene's germline CDR1 is SGHVS and CDR2 FQNEAQ. This CDR3 contains 15 residues. V lost 0 bases and J 3 bases, leaving 12 bases between the germline ends. The CDR3 nucleotides are TGTGCCAGCAGCTTAGCCAACGTCGGCCTCTACGAGCAGTACTTC. It translates to CASSLANVGLYEQYF. Supplemented by reference TRBV7-8 and TRBJ2-7, the full variable domain reads GAGVSQSPRYKVAKRGQDVALRCDPISGHVSLFWYQQALGQGPEFLTYFQNEAQLDKSGLPSDRFFAERPEGSVSTLKIQRTQQEDSAVYLCASSLANVGLYEQYFGPGTRLTVT.

V and J are TRBV6-5 and TRBJ2-7; no definite D call. The CDR3 is made up of 14 amino acids. CDR1 and CDR2 (germline): MNHEY, SVGAGI. V lost 8 bases and J 2 bases, leaving 16 bases between the germline ends. The CDR3 sequence: CASGEPYGPYEQYF. The CDR3, as DNA: TGTGCCAGCGGAGAACCTTACGGTCCCTACGAGCAGTACTTC.

V and J are TRBV4-1 and TRBJ2-7; 9 bases fit TRBD2. Germline V gene data show CDR1 as MGHRA and CDR2 as YSYEKL. The CDR3 runs 17 residues. Trimming cost V 0 bases and J 4 bases; bases outside gene matches: 10. The CDR3 DNA reads TGCGCCAGCAGCCAAGAGGGTCTACTAGCGGGCCTATACGAGCAGTACTTC. Translating it yields CASSQEGLLAGLYEQYF.

The rearrangement joins TRBV19 to TRBJ1-5, with 9 bases lining up with TRBD1. V dropped 5 bases and J dropped 2; count of bases not matched to a gene: 4. Germline-derived CDR1 and CDR2 are LNHDA and SQIVND (reference sequence). This CDR3 has 15 amino acids. Here the CDR3 DNA reads TGTGCCAGTAGTGGGGGACAGGGTGGCAATCAGCCCCAGCATTTT. This codes for CASSGGQGGNQPQHF.

J is TRBJ1-6 and V is TRBV10-2; D is unresolved. V lost 6 bases and J 11 bases, leaving 14 bases between the germline ends. The CDR3 loop spans 13 amino acids. In germline, CDR1 is WSHSY, CDR2 SAAADI. CDR3 amino acids: CASSIRTDTPLHF. The DNA of the CDR3 is TGCGCCAGCAGCATAAGGACCGATACACCCCTCCACTTT.

The rearrangement joins TRBV19 to TRBJ1-1, with TRBD1 matching 7 bases. V lost 5 bases, J lost 4 bases, and 7 bases stayed unmatched. There are 14 residues in the CDR3. Germline V lookup: CDR1 LNHDA, CDR2 SQIVND (reference sequence). The chain's CDR3 is CASSHRGSGTEAFF. The CDR3 region has the DNA TGTGCCAGTAGTCACAGGGGATCGGGCACTGAAGCTTTCTTT. Together with reference TRBV19 and TRBJ1-1, the CDR3 gives the full variable domain: DGGITQSPKYLFRKEGQNVTLSCEQNLNHDAMYWYRQDPGQGLRLIYYSQIVNDFQKGDIAEGYSVSREKKESFPLTVTSAQKNPTAFYLCASSHRGSGTEAFFGQGTRLTVV.

The chain links TRBV19 to TRBJ2-3; tentatively, D is TRBD1 (6 bases). Germline V gene lookup returns CDR1 LNHDA and CDR2 SQIVND (reference sequence). Trimming pared 4 bases from V and 4 bases from J, leaving 18 bases between. The CDR3 extends over 16 amino acids. The CDR3 DNA follows: TGTGCCAGTAGTACAGGGACACCCCGGTACTCAGATACGCAGTATTTT. Protein sequence: CASSTGTPRYSDTQYF.

The gene calls are TRBV7-9 and TRBJ1-1; TRBD1 might be the D (6 bases). The CDR3 totals 15 residues. The V and J ends lost 6 bases and 3 bases respectively, with 17 bases between them. CDR1 is SEHNR and CDR2 is FQNEAQ in the germline V gene (reference sequence). CDR3 sequence (DNA): TGTGCCAGCAGTCGTGAGGGGGGGAGAGACACTGAAGCTTTCTTT. It yields the protein CASSREGGRDTEAFF.

This chain uses TRBV30 with TRBJ2-6; unclear D gene. CDR3 length equals 16 residues. V lost 0 bases to trimming and J lost 1 base, with 10 bases between them. In germline, CDR1 is GTSNPN, CDR2 SVGIG (reference sequence). CDR3 sequence (DNA): TGTGCCTGGAGTGTATATGGTACTTCTGGGGCCAACGTCCTGACTTTC. Residues: CAWSVYGTSGANVLTF. Drawing the rest from reference TRBV30 and TRBJ2-6, the complete variable domain is SQTIHQWPATLVQPVGSPLSLECTVEGTSNPNLYWYRQAAGRGLQLLFYSVGIGQISSEVPQNLSASRPQDRQFILSSKKLLLSDSGFYLCAWSVYGTSGANVLTFGAGSRLTVL.

The chain links TRBV5-1 to TRBJ2-7; 8 nucleotides align to TRBD2. Germline CDR1 reads SGHRS; CDR2 reads YFSETQ. With 2 bases clipped from V and 6 bases from J, the junction kept 7 bases outside the gene matches. This CDR3 region has 14 residues. The CDR3 reads CASSFRGGDAEQYF. CDR3 DNA: TGCGCCAGCAGCTTCCGGGGGGGCGACGCCGAGCAGTACTTC.

This clone was detected a few times. This sequence joins TRBV30 and TRBJ1-6; the match to TRBD1 covers 7 bases. Germline V gene data show CDR1 as GTSNPN and CDR2 as SVGIG (reference sequence). The CDR3 is 12 residues long. The CDR3 DNA follows: TGTGCTCGGGACAGTAGGAATTCACCCCTCCACTTT. Translation: CARDSRNSPLHF.

The chain carries TRBV4-1 and TRBJ2-6, with 8 bases fitting TRBD2. The CDR3 is 14 residues long. J gave up 9 bases and V 4 bases, and 5 bases lay outside the gene matches. Germline loops: CDR1 MGHRA, CDR2 YSYEKL. The CDR3 bases are TGCGCCAGCAGCCCCGGGGGGGGGATCAACGTCCTGACTTTC. It yields the protein CASSPGGGINVLTF.

The table lists this clone with a few counts. The rearrangement links TRBV4-2 to TRBJ1-3, with D possibly being TRBD1 (5 bases). Deletions cut 0 bases from V and 8 bases from J, with 23 bases between. Per germline, CDR1 LGHNA and CDR2 YNFKEQ. The CDR3 consists of 18 residues. Here the CDR3 reads CASSQDSGQGRIVDTIYF. CDR3 in DNA: TGTGCCAGCAGCCAAGATTCAGGGCAGGGAAGGATTGTAGACACCATATATTTT.

The V gene is TRBV19, the J gene TRBJ1-1, with 8 nucleotides matching TRBD1. CDR1 is LNHDA, CDR2 SQIVND, per germline (reference sequence). CDR3 size: 15 residues. Trimming cost V 6 bases and J 0 bases; bases outside gene matches: 6. The CDR3 reads CASSQGAGLNTEAFF. For the CDR3, the DNA is TGTGCCAGTAGCCAGGGGGCTGGGTTGAACACTGAAGCTTTCTTT.

The rearrangement links TRBV6-5 to TRBJ2-3; possible D gene TRBD1, 6 bases. Germline loops: CDR1 MNHEY, CDR2 SVGAGI. Trimming cost V 9 bases and J 2 bases, with 15 bases left between them. The CDR3 consists of 14 residues. In DNA, the CDR3 is TGTGCCAGTAACCGGGACATAAACACAGATACGCAGTATTTT. Encoded protein: CASNRDINTDTQYF.

The chain carries TRBV5-1 and TRBJ1-1, with TRBD1 as a possible D gene (5 bases). CDR1 is SGHRS, CDR2 YFSETQ, per germline. Between the trimmed V and J ends, which lost 4 bases and 1 base, there was a span of 14 bases. The CDR3 sequence is 15 residues long. CDR3 sequence (DNA): TGCGCCAGCAGCCCAGCGGGGGTGGGGAACACTGAAGCTTTCTTT. Protein sequence: CASSPAGVGNTEAFF.

The chain links TRBV21-1 to TRBJ1-3. TRBV21-1 is shown as a pseudogene. The CDR3 contains 16 residues. The CDR3 region is CASSKAHWGGRNTIYF. The CDR3 bases are TGTGCCAGCAGCAAAGCGCATTGGGGTGGGAGAAACACCATATATTTT.

The chain couples TRBV2 to TRBJ2-2; tentatively, D is TRBD1 (5 bases). This CDR3 is 14 amino acids long. Trimming stripped 3 bases from V and 4 bases from J, with 9 bases between. CDR1 and CDR2 (germline): SNHLY, FYNNEI. The CDR3 region has the DNA TGTGCCAGCAGTGACCGACAGTCCACCGGGGAGCTGTTTTTT. The encoded protein is CASSDRQSTGELFF.

The chain joins TRBV19 to TRBJ1-1, with 7 bases lining up with TRBD1. V shed 5 bases and J 0 bases; nucleotides not matched to a gene: 6. The CDR3 is 15 residues long. Germline V gene sequence: CDR1 LNHDA, CDR2 SQIVND (reference sequence). CDR3 sequence (DNA): TGTGCCAGTAGTCTCAGGGGGATAATGAACACTGAAGCTTTCTTT. This translates into CASSLRGIMNTEAFF.

The V and J genes are TRBV27 and TRBJ2-7, with D perhaps matching TRBD1 or TRBD2 (6 bases each). The CDR3 runs to 16 residues. The V and J ends lost 5 bases and 0 bases respectively, with 17 bases between them. Germline V CDR1 and CDR2: MNHEY, SMNVEV (reference sequence). For the CDR3, the DNA is TGTGCCAGCAGTCCTTTCACAGGGAGGACCTCCTACGAGCAGTACTTC. Translating it yields CASSPFTGRTSYEQYF.

Only a few counts were recorded for this clone. The chain couples TRBV6-5 to TRBJ1-6, with a possible D match to TRBD1 (5 bases). The CDR3 contains 14 residues. The germline V and J ends were trimmed by 8 bases and 4 bases, with 12 bases remaining between them. CDR1 is MNHEY, CDR2 SVGAGI, per germline. The CDR3 DNA is TGTGCCAGCTGGGACCGGGATTATAATTCACCCCTCCACTTT. Encoded protein: CASWDRDYNSPLHF.